This is a list of T cell receptor beta chains from one sample in a study of patients and donors after allogeneic stem cell transplantation. TCRdb reprocessed the RT-PCR reads with MiXCR, giving one entry per CDR3 protein. The table has over 200,000 distinct CDR3 sequences, about 37% seen once. The source material was blood, either unsorted or a sorted T cell fraction (not recorded which). The receptors were gathered from a human donor who was either an allogeneic HSCT recipient or a stem cell or donor lymphocyte infusion donor (not recorded which). It is not recorded whose cells these are; they may come from a transplant donor. Each CDR3 is given with its conserved first and last residue. The order of the fields is clone size, J gene, D gene, V gene, CDR3 DNA, CDR3 protein. A D gene is named only where the DNA matches it firmly. Clone size, where shown, is once, few, many, or a class for clones that have expanded.

>-|TRBJ1-5|-|TRBV6-1
TGTGCCAGCAGTGATTTGTTTACTTATAGCAATCAGCCCCAGCATTTT
CASSDLFTYSNQPQHF
>few|TRBJ1-2|TRBD1|TRBV6-5
TGTGCCAGCAGTTCCACGGACAGGGGGGGCTATGGCTACACCTTC
CASSSTDRGGYGYTF
>-|TRBJ2-5|-|TRBV4-1
TGCGCCAGCAGCCAGGACCCAAGGGGGGAGACCCAGTACTTC
CASSQDPRGETQYF
>-|TRBJ2-3|TRBD1|TRBV7-3
TGTGCCAGCAGCTTAGACGGGACAGAGGGAGATACGCAGTATTTT
CASSLDGTEGDTQYF
>few|TRBJ1-1|-|TRBV21-1
TGTGCCAGCAGCAAAGCCCTGACTCCCATTTCTCCGGCTTTCTTT
CASSKALTPISPAFF
>-|TRBJ1-1|TRBD1|TRBV7-2
TGTGCCAGCAGCCTACGACAGGGCACTGAAGCTTTCTTT
CASSLRQGTEAFF
>-|TRBJ2-7|-|TRBV9
TGTGCCAGCAGCTCTGACCCGATTCCTACCTACGAGCAGTACTTC
CASSSDPIPTYEQYF
>-|TRBJ1-5|TRBD1|TRBV9
TGTGCCAGCAGCGAAACAGGGGCAAATCAGCCCCAGCATTTT
CASSETGANQPQHF
>-|TRBJ1-1|-|TRBV7-2
TGTGCCAGCAGCATCTCGACTGGGACTGAAGCTTTCTTT
CASSISTGTEAFF
>few|TRBJ1-6|-|TRBV20-1
TGCAGTGTCAGGGAGAGGGCGGGTAATTCACCCCTCCACTTT
CSVRERAGNSPLHF
>-|TRBJ2-7|TRBD1|TRBV10-3
TGTGCCATCAGTTCAATTGACAGGGACGCGCAGTACTTC
CAISSIDRDAQYF
>few|TRBJ1-5|-|TRBV12-3/TRBV12-4
TGTGCCAGCAGCCGACGGAGTCCGGATCAGCCCCAGCATTTT
CASSRRSPDQPQHF
>-|TRBJ2-1|TRBD2|TRBV24-1
TGTGCCACCAGTGATTTGACTAGCGGGGGGAATGAGCAGTTCTTC
CATSDLTSGGNEQFF
>few|TRBJ1-5|TRBD1|TRBV27
TGTGCCAGCAGTTTATATCTAGGACAGGGCTCCAATCAGCCCCAGCATTTT
CASSLYLGQGSNQPQHF
>-|TRBJ2-7|-|TRBV5-4
TGTGCCAGCAGCAGAGGACGGACGATCTCCTACGAGCAGTACTTC
CASSRGRTISYEQYF
>-|TRBJ1-2|-|TRBV3-1
TGTGCCAGCAGCCAAGGACAGCGAAACTATGGCTACACCTTC
CASSQGQRNYGYTF
>few|TRBJ1-5|-|TRBV15
TGTGCCACCAGCCCTAGGAGGGGTTACAATCAGCCCCAGCATTTT
CATSPRRGYNQPQHF
>-|TRBJ2-4|-|TRBV11-2
TGTGCCAGCAGCGAACAGGGTTGGGAGGACATTCAGTACTTC
CASSEQGWEDIQYF
>-|TRBJ2-5|-|TRBV29-1
TGCAGCGCCTATCTGGACAGTCTAGAGACCCAGTACTTC
CSAYLDSLETQYF
>-|TRBJ1-1|-|TRBV6-5
TGTGCCAGCAGTTACTCGTACAACGGGTATCCGGGATTCTTT
CASSYSYNGYPGFF
>-|TRBJ1-4|TRBD1|TRBV5-5
TGTGCCAGCAGGGGGGACAGACTTGTTGAAAAACTGTTTTTT
CASRGDRLVEKLFF
>once|TRBJ2-2|-|TRBV24-1
TGTGCCACCAGATCCGGTTTTACCGGGGAGCTGTTTTTT
CATRSGFTGELFF
>few|TRBJ2-2|TRBD2|TRBV20-1
TGCAGTGCTACCGGGACTAGCGGGGGGTGGAACACCGGGGAGCTGTTTTTT
CSATGTSGGWNTGELFF
>-|TRBJ2-1|-|TRBV12-3/TRBV12-4
TGTGCCAGCAGTTGGGGGGGGACAGGCGTCGAGCAGTTCTTC
CASSWGGTGVEQFF
>-|TRBJ1-2|-|TRBV12-3/TRBV12-4
TGTGCCAGCAGTTCCCGGGATCCCTTACCCATGGGCTACACCTTC
CASSSRDPLPMGYTF
>many|TRBJ1-6|TRBD1|TRBV5-1
TGCGCCAGCAGCCCGGGACAGGGAAATTCACCCCTCCACTTT
CASSPGQGNSPLHF
>-|TRBJ2-7|TRBD1|TRBV5-1
TGCGCCAGCAGCATCGGACAGGGGGACGACGAGCAGTACTTC
CASSIGQGDDEQYF